This T cell receptor beta chain was sequenced in a study of blood T cell repertoires in COVID-19 (dated by TCRdb to the early 2020s). With regard to the full study: The collaborator samples originated in the United States, Italy and Spain and spanned the acute and convalescent phases of COVID-19. The prospective study material was composed of cDNA or gDNA derived from T cells, B-cell-depleted T cells, or PBMCs. Deeply sampled blood TCRbeta repertoires from subjects exposed to, actively infected with, or recovered from COVID-19 were included in the dataset. The repertoires were released in a freely available public database intended as a resource for research on the immune response to SARS-CoV-2. Samples were obtained from the ongoing ImmuneRACE study (first 160 participants) and from 1,254 subjects provided by 6 global collaborators. A de-identified subject ID, COVID-19 status, age in years and sex were almost always included in the sample metadata. Where available, HLA class I and class II types were obtained from metadata supplied by the sample provider rather than from assay-based typing. Overall study outcomes, separate from this receptor: The amount of clinical and demographic metadata varied by source and participant and was provided uncurated.

Each collaborating institution followed its own protocols to collect whole blood in K2EDTA tubes. For TCRbeta analysis, collaborators shipped samples in one of three forms: frozen whole blood, isolated PBMCs, or DNA extracted from either of those sample types. In the case of this clone: Its antigen remains undetermined. Per-nucleotide qualities are absent, and no much larger clonotype sits a single base away.

Relative to germline, V is 4 bases shorter and J is 3 bases shorter, with 4 bases between their ends. The CDR1 and CDR2 encoded by the germline V gene (reference sequence) are GTSNPN and SVGIG. The CDR3 covers 11 residues, taking in both the cysteine and the phenylalanine. Only the CDR3 part of the read is kept: 33 bases, read in frame from the first base. The immunoSEQ Assay, a bias-controlled multiplex PCR, was used to amplify TCRbeta CDR3 regions from genomic DNA. On the authors' methods: Nucleated cell counts per sample were estimated from amplification of reference gene primers within the assay. Sequence reads were collapsed and filtered to measure the absolute abundance of every unique TCRbeta CDR3 rearrangement. For each sample, productive Simpson clonality was calculated as the square root of Simpson's diversity index over productive rearrangements. The table was pulled from immuneACCESS by TCRdb, which kept in-frame rearrangements only. Such tables lose some clones; where checked, under half of the loss comes from unresolved V genes, and the rest has no known cause. V and J calls and clone size are as listed in that table; D and trimming were resolved from the DNA. Recorded for this sample are 150,000 to 200,000 clones; about 81% of them occurred a single time. Clones ranked in the top ten supply roughly 9.1% of the sample.

The origin of this receptor is a woman between 65 and 79 years old with acute or convalescent COVID-19. The sequenced sample consisted of peripheral blood. The receptor chain draws on TRBV30 and TRBJ2-1; no D gene can be assigned with confidence. CDR3 protein: CAWTVYNEQFF. The nucleotides read TGTGCCTGGACAGTCTACAATGAGCAGTTCTTC.